Following are 9 T cell receptor beta chains from one sample sequenced in a study of vaccination and CD4 T cells after COVID-19 (dated by TCRdb to the early 2020s). In the paper's terms, the treatment or condition label means: roughly nine-day PBMC culture with coronavirus spike peptide pools or control peptides (ViraFEST assay). Their specific antigens are unknown. The receptor library was made with PCR. TCRdb records Illumina iSeq 100 as the sequencer. At the Johns Hopkins FTIC core, DNA from the cultured CD4+ T cells underwent TCR sequencing with the Oncomine TCR Beta short-read assay. TCRdb trimmed the raw reads at Q25, called clones with MiXCR and kept productive beta chains. When rows share a CDR3 protein, they turn into one entry using the most common DNA and genes. This sample lists over 15,000 distinct CDR3 sequences; 40% to 60% were detected once. The ten largest clones take up 15% to 20% of the sample.

Material: CD4+ T cells from blood, cultured in vitro, obtained before SARS-CoV-2 vaccination. These receptors were obtained from a human donor who had recovered from COVID-19.

The V call is TRBV6-1, the J call TRBJ2-5; D unclear. V dropped 6 bases and J dropped 4 bases, with 9 bases sitting between them. The CDR3 consists of 12 residues. In germline, CDR1 is MNHNS, CDR2 SASEGT. This chain's CDR3 is CASRTGLETQYF. CDR3 DNA sequence: TGTGCCAGCAGGACTGGTCTAGAGACCCAGTACTTC.

This clonotype was counted between two and nine times. This chain uses TRBV27 with TRBJ2-1; 11 nucleotides line up with TRBD2. Unmatched junction bases numbered 15, after V lost 5 bases and J lost 9 bases. Germline CDR1 and CDR2: MNHEY and SMNVEV (reference sequence). CDR3 size: 17 residues. For the CDR3, the DNA is TGTGCCAGCAGTACCCCCGCGACTAGCGGGGATCCTTTTGAGCAGTTCTTC. It codes for CASSTPATSGDPFEQFF.

V usage is TRBV7-9 and J usage is TRBJ2-1; D might be TRBD1 (6 bases). In germline, CDR1 is SEHNR, CDR2 FQNEAQ (reference sequence). The CDR3 has 18 amino acids. V lost 5 bases and J lost 1, with 21 bases in between. The chain's CDR3 is CASSIGPTGPRSYNEQFF. The DNA for the CDR3 is TGTGCCAGCAGCATAGGTCCCACAGGGCCAAGGTCCTACAATGAGCAGTTCTTC.

This clonotype occurred a few times. The rearrangement joins TRBV20-1 to TRBJ2-5, with 8 bases aligning to TRBD2. Germline lookup yields CDR1 DFQATT and CDR2 SNEGSKA (reference sequence). This CDR3 comprises 14 residues. V was clipped by 1 base and J by 1 base; unmatched bases: 2. The CDR3 DNA reads as TGCAGTGCTAGAGCTAGCGGGCCCCAAGAGACCCAGTACTTC. Its protein product is CSARASGPQETQYF.

The chain recombines TRBV19 with TRBJ2-3, with 8 bases matching TRBD1. J was trimmed by 1 base and V by 2 bases; bases with no gene match: 2. CDR1 and CDR2 (germline): LNHDA, SQIVND (reference sequence). The CDR3 sequence is 15 residues long. For the CDR3, the DNA is TGTGCCAGTAGTATACAGGGGGCTGGCACAGATACGCAGTATTTT. Protein sequence: CASSIQGAGTDTQYF. The complete variable domain, with remaining parts taken from reference TRBV19 and TRBJ2-3, reads DGGITQSPKYLFRKEGQNVTLSCEQNLNHDAMYWYRQDPGQGLRLIYYSQIVNDFQKGDIAEGYSVSREKKESFPLTVTSAQKNPTAFYLCASSIQGAGTDTQYFGPGTRLTVL.

This sequence joins TRBV24-1 and TRBJ2-1, with 11 bases matching TRBD2. The V gene's germline CDR1 is KGHDR and CDR2 SFDVKD. Trimming took 3 bases from V and 3 from J; bases not matched to a gene: 9. CDR3 length: 18 residues. The CDR3, as DNA: TGTGCCACCAGTGATCCTAGCGCCGGGACTAGCGGCTACAATGAGCAGTTCTTC. Amino acids: CATSDPSAGTSGYNEQFF.

The V call is TRBV29-1, the J call TRBJ1-1; 8 positions agree with TRBD1. Germline V gene data show CDR1 as SQVTM and CDR2 as ANQGSEA. The ends lost 3 bases at V and 0 bases at J; junction bases unmatched: 12. The length of the CDR3 is 17 residues. For the CDR3, the DNA is TGCAGCGTTGACGGAGAGGTCGGACAGGGCATGAACACTGAAGCTTTCTTT. This translates into CSVDGEVGQGMNTEAFF.

CDR3 DNA: TGTGCCACCAGCCCCCGACAGGGAAGAGACGAGCAGTACTTC. Translation gives CATSPRQGRDEQYF. The V gene is TRBV15, the J gene TRBJ2-7; 7 bases agree with TRBD1. CDR1 is LNHNV and CDR2 is YYDKDF in the germline V gene (reference sequence). Unmatched junction bases numbered 9, after V lost 5 bases and J lost 5 bases. The CDR3 is 14 amino acids.

The chain combines TRBV20-1 with TRBJ2-2, with D perhaps matching TRBD2 (6 bases). The length of the CDR3 is 16 residues. Trimming removed 0 bases from V and 2 bases from J, with 13 bases in between. Germline values: CDR1 DFQATT, CDR2 SNEGSKA (reference sequence). CDR3 in DNA: TGCAGTGCTAGAGAAGCGGGCGGGGCAAACACCGGGGAGCTGTTTTTT. This gives the protein CSAREAGGANTGELFF.